This T cell receptor (beta chain) appears in the sequencing data of a study of cytomegalovirus exposure and HLA in healthy donors. Background on the study: Assignment to the Caucasian-associated ancestry cluster applied to approximately 80% of the 300 to 500 genotyped donors.

Regarding the study as a whole: It was reported that the classifier diagnosed cytomegalovirus status with high specificity and sensitivity in both the original and validation cohorts. HLA-A and HLA-B allele assignments for most subjects were reportedly predicted accurately using TCR beta sequences. In vitro, a few CMV-associated chains proved specific for CMV antigens.

The CDR3 extends over 15 amino acids. The V segment lost 0 bases and the J segment 4 bases; nucleotides outside the gene matches: 3. In germline, CDR1 is SGDLS, CDR2 YYNGEE. Notes on this clone: Its antigen is not known.

Primers included in the PCR were 60 Vbeta and 13 Jbeta primers. Only in-frame clones appear in the TCRdb table, and some are missing; sequencing was by immunoSEQ multiplex PCR. The sample contains some 150,000 clones, about four fifths of which appear only once. The receptor comes from a woman younger than 45 in good health and CMV-seropositive. The rearrangement uses TRBV9 and TRBJ2-5; TRBD1 matches at 10 bases. Sequenced input: PBMCs. The CDR3 spells CASSVGQGAIETQYF. CDR3 DNA sequence: TGTGCCAGCAGCGTAGGACAGGGGGCTATAGAGACCCAGTACTTC.